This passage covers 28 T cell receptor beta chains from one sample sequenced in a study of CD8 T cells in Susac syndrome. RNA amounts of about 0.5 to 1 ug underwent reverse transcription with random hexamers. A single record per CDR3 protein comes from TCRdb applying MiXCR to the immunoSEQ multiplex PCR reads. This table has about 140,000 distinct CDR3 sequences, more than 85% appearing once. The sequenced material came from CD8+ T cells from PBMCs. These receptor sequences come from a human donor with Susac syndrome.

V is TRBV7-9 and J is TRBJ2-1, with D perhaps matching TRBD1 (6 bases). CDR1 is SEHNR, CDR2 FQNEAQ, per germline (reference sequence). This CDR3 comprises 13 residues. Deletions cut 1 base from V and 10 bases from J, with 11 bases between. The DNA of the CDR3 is TGTGCCAGCAGCTTAGGGGGGCTAGAGGAGCAGTTCTTC. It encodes CASSLGGLEEQFF. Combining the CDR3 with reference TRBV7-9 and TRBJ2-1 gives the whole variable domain DTGVSQNPRHKITKRGQNVTFRCDPISEHNRLYWYRQTLGQGPEFLTYFQNEAQLEKSRLLSDRFSAERPKGSFSTLEIQRTEQGDSAMYLCASSLGGLEEQFFGPGTRLTVL.

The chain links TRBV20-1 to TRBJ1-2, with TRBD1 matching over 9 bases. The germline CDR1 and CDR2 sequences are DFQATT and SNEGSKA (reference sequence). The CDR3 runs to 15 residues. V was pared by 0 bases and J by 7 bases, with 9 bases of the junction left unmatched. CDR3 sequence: CSARDREQGAGGYTF. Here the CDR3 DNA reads TGCAGTGCTAGAGATAGAGAACAGGGGGCCGGTGGCTACACCTTC.

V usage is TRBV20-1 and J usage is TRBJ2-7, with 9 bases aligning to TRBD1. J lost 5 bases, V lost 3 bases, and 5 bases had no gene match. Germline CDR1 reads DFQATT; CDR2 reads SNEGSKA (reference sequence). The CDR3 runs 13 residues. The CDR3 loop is CSARGDRADEQYF. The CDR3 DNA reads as TGCAGTGCTAGGGGGGACAGGGCCGACGAGCAGTACTTC.

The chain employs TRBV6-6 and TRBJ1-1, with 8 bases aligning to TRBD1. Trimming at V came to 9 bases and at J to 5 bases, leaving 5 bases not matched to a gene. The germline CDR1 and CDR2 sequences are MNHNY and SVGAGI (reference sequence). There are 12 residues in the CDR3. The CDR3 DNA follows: TGTGCCAGTCAGGGGGCTGGGACTGAAGCTTTCTTT. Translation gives CASQGAGTEAFF.

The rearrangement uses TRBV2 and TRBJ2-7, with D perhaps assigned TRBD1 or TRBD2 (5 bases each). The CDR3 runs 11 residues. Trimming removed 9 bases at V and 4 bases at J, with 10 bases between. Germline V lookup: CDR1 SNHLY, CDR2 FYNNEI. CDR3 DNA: TGTGCCAGTGTGGGGGTGTACGAGCAGTACTTC. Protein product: CASVGVYEQYF.

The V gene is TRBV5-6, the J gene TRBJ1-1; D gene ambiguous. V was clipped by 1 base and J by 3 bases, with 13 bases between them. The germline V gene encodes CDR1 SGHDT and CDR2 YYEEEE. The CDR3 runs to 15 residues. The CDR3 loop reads CASSLTSEVYTEAFF. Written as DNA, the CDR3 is TGTGCCAGCAGCTTGACAAGTGAGGTATACACTGAAGCTTTCTTT.

CDR3 loop: CSVTNYNEQFF. CDR3 coding DNA: TGCAGCGTCACCAACTACAATGAGCAGTTCTTC. V gene TRBV29-1 combines with J gene TRBJ2-1, with D uncertain. The CDR3 has 11 residues. V was cut by 6 bases and J by 3 bases, with 6 bases left in between. Germline V gene sequence: CDR1 SQVTM, CDR2 ANQGSEA.

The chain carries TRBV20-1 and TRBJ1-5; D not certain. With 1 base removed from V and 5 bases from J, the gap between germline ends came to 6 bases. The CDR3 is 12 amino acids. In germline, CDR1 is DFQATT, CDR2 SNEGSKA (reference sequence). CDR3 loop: CSARGEDQPQHF. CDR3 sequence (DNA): TGCAGTGCTAGAGGCGAGGATCAGCCCCAGCATTTT.

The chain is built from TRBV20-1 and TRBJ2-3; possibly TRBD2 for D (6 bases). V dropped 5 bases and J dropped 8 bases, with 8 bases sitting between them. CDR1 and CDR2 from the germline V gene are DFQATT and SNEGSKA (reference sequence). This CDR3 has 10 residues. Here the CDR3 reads CSALGGTQYF. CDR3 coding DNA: TGCAGTGCTCTCGGGGGTACGCAGTATTTT.

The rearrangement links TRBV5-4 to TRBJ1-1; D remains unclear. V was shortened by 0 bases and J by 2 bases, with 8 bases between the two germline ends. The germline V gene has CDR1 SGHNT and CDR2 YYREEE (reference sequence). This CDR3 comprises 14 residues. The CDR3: CASSLGNLNTEAFF. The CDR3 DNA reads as TGTGCCAGCAGCTTGGGTAACCTTAACACTGAAGCTTTCTTT.

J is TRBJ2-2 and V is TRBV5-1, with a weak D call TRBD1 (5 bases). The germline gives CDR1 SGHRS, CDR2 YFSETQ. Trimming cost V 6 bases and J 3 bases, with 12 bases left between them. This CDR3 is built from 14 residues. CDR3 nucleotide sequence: TGCGCCAGCACGTGGTACAGGTACACCGGGGAGCTGTTTTTT. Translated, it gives CASTWYRYTGELFF.

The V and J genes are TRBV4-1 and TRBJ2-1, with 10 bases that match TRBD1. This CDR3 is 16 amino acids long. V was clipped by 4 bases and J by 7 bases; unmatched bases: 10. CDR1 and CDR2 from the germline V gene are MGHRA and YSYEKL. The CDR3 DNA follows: TGCGCCAGCAGCCTCCTTTCGGGACAGGGGCTAAATGAGCAGTTCTTC. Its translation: CASSLLSGQGLNEQFF.

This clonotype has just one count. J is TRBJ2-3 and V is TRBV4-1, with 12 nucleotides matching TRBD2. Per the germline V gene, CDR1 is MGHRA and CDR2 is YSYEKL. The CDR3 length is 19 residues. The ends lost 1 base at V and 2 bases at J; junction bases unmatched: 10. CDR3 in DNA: TGCGCCAGCAGCCAAGGGGAGGCCGGACTAGCGGGGTTCACAGATACGCAGTATTTT. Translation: CASSQGEAGLAGFTDTQYF.

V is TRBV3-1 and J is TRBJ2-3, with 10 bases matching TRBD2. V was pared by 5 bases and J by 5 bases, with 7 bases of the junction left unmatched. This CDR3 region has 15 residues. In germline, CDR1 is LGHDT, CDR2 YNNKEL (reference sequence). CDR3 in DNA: TGTGCCAGCAGCTACCAAGCGGGAGGGGGAGATACGCAGTATTTT. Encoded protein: CASSYQAGGGDTQYF.

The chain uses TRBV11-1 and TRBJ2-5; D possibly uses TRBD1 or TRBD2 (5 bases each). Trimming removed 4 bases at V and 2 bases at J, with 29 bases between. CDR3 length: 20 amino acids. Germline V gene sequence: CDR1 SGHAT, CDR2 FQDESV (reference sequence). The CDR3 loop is CASSWDPYDRHRSPQETQYF. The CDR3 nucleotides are TGTGCCAGCAGCTGGGACCCATATGACCGCCACAGGAGCCCTCAAGAGACCCAGTACTTC.

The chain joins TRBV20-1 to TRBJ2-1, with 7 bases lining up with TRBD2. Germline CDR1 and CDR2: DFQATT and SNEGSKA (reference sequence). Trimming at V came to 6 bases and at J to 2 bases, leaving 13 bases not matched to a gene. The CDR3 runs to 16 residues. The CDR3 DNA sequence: TGCAGTGCGCCCTGGAGGGAGGGCCCCGCCTACAATGAGCAGTTCTTC. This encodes CSAPWREGPAYNEQFF.

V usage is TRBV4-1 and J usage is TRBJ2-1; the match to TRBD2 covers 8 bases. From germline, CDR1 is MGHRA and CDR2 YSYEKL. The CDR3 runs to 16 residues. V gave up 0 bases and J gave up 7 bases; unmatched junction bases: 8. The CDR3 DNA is TGCGCCAGCAGCCAAGATGTATCGGGAGGGCGGAATGAGCAGTTCTTC. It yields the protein CASSQDVSGGRNEQFF.

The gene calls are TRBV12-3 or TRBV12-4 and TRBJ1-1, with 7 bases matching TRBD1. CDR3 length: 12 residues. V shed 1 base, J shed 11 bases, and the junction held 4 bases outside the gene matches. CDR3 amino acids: CASSLGSRGAFF. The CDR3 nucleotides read TGTGCCAGCAGTTTAGGATCCAGGGGGGCTTTCTTT.

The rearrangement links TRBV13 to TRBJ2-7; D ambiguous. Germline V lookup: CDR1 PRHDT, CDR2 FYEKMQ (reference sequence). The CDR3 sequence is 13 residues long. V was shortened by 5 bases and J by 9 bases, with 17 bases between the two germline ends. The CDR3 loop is CASSQYRTAVQYF. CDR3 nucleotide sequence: TGTGCCAGCAGCCAGTACCGTACCGCTGTGCAGTACTTC.

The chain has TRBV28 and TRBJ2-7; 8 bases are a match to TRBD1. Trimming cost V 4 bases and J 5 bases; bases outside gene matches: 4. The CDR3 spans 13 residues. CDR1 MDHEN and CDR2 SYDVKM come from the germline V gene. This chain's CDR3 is CASSSNRGDEQYF. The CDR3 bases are TGTGCCAGCAGTTCGAACAGGGGGGACGAGCAGTACTTC.

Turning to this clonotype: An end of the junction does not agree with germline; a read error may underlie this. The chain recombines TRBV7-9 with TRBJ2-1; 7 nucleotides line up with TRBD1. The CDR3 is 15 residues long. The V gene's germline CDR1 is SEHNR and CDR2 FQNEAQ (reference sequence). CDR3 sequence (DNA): TGTGCCAGCAGCTCACCTTCTTTGGGTTCAGGACAGGTGTGCTTC. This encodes CASSSPSLGSGQVCF.

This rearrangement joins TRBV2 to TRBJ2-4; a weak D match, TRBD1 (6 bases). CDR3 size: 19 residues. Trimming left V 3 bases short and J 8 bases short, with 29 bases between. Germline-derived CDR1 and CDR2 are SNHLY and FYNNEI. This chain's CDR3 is CASSDSLGENPGEMDIQYF. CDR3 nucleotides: TGTGCCAGCAGTGATTCTCTCGGGGAGAACCCAGGGGAAATGGACATTCAGTACTTC.

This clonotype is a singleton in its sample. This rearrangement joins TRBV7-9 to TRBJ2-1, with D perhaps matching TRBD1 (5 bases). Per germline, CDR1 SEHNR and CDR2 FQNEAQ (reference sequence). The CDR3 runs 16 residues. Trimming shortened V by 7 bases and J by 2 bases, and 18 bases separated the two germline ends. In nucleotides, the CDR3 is TGTGCCAGCACCTCTCAAGGGGTAACCCCCTACAATGAGCAGTTCTTC. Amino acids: CASTSQGVTPYNEQFF.

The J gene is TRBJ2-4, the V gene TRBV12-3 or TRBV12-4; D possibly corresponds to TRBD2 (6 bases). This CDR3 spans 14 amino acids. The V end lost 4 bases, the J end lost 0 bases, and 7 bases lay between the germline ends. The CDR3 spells CASSSGVAKNIQYF. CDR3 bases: TGTGCCAGCAGTTCGGGGGTAGCCAAAAACATTCAGTACTTC.

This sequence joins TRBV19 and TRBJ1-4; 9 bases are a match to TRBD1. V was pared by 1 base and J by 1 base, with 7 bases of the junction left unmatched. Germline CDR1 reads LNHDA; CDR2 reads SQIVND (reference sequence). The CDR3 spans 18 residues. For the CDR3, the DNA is TGTGCCAGTAGTATAGCCGAGGCGGGACAGGGAACTAATGAAAAACTGTTTTTT. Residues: CASSIAEAGQGTNEKLFF.

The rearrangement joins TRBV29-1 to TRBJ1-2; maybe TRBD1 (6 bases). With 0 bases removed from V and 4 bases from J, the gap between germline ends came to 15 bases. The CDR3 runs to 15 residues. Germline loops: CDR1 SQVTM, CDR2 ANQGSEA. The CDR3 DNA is TGCAGCGTTGAAGAGTCCAGGGGCTGGGGCTATGGCTACACCTTC. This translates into CSVEESRGWGYGYTF.

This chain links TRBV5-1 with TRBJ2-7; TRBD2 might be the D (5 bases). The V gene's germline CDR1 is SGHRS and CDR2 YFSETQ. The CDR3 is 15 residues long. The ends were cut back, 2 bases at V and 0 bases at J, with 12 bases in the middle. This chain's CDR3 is CASSLTTGSSYEQYF. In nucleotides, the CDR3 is TGCGCCAGCAGCTTAACGACGGGGAGCTCCTACGAGCAGTACTTC.

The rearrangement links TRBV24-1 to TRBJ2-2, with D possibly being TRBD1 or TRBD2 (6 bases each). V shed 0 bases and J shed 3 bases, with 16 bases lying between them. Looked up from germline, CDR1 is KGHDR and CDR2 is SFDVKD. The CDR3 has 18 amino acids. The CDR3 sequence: CATSDLTGARGDTGELFF. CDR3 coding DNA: TGTGCCACCAGTGATTTGACGGGGGCGCGGGGAGACACCGGGGAGCTGTTTTTT.